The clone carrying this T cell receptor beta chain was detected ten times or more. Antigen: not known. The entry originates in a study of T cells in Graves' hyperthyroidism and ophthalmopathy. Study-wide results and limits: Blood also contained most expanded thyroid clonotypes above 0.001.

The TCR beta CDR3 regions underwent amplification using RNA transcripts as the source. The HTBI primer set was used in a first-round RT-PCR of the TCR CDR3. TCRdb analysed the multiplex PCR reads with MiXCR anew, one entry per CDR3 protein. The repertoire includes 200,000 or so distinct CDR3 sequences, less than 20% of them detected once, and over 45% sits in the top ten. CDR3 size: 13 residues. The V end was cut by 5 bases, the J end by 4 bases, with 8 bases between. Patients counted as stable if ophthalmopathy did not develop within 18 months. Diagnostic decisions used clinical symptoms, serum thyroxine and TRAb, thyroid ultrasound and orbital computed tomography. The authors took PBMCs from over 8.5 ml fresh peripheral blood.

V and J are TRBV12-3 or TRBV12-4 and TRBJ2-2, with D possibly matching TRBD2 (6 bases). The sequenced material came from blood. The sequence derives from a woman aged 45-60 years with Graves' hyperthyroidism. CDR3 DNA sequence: TGTGCCAGCAGTGGGACTCGCACCGGGGAGCTGTTTTTT. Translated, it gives CASSGTRTGELFF.